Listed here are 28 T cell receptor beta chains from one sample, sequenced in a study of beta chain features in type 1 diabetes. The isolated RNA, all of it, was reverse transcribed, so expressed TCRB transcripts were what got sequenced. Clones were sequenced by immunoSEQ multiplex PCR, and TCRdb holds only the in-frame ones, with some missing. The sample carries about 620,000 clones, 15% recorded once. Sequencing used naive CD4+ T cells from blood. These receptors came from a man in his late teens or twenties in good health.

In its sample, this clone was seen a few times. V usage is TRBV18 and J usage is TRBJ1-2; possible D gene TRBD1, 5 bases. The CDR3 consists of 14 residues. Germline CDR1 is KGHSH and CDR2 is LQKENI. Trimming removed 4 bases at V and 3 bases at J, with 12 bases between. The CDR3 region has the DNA TGTGCCAGCTCACGCGACAGAGCAGACTATGGCTACACCTTC. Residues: CASSRDRADYGYTF.

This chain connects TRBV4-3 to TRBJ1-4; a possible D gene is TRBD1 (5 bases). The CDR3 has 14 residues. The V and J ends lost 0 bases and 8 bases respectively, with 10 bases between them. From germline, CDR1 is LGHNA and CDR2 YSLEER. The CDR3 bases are TGCGCCAGCAGCCAAGAGACAGTGAACGAAAAACTGTTTTTT. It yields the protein CASSQETVNEKLFF.

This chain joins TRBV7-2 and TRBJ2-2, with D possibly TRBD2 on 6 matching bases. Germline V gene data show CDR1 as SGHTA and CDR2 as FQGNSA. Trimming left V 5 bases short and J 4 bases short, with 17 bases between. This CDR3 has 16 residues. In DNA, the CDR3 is TGTGCCAGCAGCGGTGGGACTCCAAGGGCCACCGGGGAGCTGTTTTTT. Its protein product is CASSGGTPRATGELFF.

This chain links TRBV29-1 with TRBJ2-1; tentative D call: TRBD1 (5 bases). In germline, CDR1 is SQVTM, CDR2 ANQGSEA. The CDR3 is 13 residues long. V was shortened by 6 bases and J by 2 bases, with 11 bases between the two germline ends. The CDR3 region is CSVRQNPYNEQFF. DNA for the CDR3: TGCAGCGTCAGACAGAACCCCTACAATGAGCAGTTCTTC.

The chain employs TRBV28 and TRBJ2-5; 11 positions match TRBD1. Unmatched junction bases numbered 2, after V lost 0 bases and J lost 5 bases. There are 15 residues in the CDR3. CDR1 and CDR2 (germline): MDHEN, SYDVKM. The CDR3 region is CASSLWDRGRETQYF. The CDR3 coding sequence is TGTGCCAGCAGTTTATGGGACAGGGGGCGGGAGACCCAGTACTTC.

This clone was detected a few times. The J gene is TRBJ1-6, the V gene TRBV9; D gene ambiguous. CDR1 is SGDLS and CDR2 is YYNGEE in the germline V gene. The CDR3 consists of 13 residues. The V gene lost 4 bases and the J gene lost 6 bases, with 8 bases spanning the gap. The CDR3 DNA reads TGTGCCAGCAGCTCGGGTCCTAATTCACCCCTCCACTTT. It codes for CASSSGPNSPLHF.

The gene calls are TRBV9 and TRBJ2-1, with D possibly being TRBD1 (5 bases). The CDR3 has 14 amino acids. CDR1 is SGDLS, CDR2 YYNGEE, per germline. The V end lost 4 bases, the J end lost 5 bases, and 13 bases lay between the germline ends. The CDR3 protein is CASSPAGSHNEQFF. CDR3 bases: TGTGCCAGCAGCCCCGCAGGGTCCCACAATGAGCAGTTCTTC.

Here the CDR3 DNA reads TGTGCCATCAGCGCCGACAGGGAGGCCACTGAAGCTTTCTTT. This encodes CAISADREATEAFF. The V call is TRBV10-3, the J call TRBJ1-1, with 7 bases aligning to TRBD1. The V gene's germline CDR1 is ENHRY and CDR2 SYGVKD. This CDR3 contains 14 residues. The V segment lost 6 bases and the J segment 4 bases; nucleotides outside the gene matches: 8.

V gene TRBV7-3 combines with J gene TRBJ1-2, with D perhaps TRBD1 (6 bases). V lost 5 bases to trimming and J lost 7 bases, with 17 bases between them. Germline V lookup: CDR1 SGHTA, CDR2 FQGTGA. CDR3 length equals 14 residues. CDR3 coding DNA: TGTGCCAGCAGCCAGGGAAACAGGGCGGGTGGCTACACCTTC. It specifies CASSQGNRAGGYTF.

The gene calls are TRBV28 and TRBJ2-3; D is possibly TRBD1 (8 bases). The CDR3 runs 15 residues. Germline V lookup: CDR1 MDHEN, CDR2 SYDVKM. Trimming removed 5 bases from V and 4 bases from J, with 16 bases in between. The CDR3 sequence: CASSPWTGRADTQYF. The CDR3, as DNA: TGTGCCAGCAGTCCCTGGACAGGGAGGGCAGATACGCAGTATTTT.

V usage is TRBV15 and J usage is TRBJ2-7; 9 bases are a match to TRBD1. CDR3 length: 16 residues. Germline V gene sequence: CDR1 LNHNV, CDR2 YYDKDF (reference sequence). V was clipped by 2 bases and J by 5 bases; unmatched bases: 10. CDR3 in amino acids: CATSRSPGTGIHEQYF. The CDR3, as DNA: TGTGCCACCAGCAGATCCCCCGGGACAGGGATCCACGAGCAGTACTTC.

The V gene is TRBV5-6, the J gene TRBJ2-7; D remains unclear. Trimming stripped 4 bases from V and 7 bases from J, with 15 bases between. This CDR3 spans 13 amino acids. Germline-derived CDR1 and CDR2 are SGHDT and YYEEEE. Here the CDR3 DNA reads TGTGCCAGCAGCAGGCGGTCGGTGGGGGAGCAGTACTTC. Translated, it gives CASSRRSVGEQYF.

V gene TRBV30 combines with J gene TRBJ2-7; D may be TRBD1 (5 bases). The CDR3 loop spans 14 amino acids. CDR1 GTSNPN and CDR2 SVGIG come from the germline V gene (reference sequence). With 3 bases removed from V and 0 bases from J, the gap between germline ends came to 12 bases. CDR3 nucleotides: TGTGCCTGGAGGGGGCCAGCCAGCTCCTACGAGCAGTACTTC. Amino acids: CAWRGPASSYEQYF.

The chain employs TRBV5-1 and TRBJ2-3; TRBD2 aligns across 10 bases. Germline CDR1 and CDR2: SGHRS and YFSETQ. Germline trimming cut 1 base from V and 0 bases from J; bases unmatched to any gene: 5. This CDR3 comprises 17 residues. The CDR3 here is CASSLTSGVTSTDTQYF. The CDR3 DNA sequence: TGCGCCAGCAGCTTGACTAGCGGGGTGACTAGCACAGATACGCAGTATTTT.

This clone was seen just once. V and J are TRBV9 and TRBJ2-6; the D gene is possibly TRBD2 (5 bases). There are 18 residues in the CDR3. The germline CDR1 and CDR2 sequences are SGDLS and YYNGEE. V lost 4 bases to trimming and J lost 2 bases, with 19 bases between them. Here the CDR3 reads CASSLPGNKLPGANVLTF. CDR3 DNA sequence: TGTGCCAGCAGCCTCCCGGGGAACAAGCTCCCTGGGGCCAACGTCCTGACTTTC.

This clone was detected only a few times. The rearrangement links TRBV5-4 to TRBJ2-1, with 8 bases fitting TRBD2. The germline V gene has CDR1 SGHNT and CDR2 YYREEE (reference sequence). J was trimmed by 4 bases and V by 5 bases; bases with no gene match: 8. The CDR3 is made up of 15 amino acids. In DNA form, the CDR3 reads TGTGCCAGCAGAGTTGGTAGCGGGACTTACAATGAGCAGTTCTTC. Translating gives CASRVGSGTYNEQFF.

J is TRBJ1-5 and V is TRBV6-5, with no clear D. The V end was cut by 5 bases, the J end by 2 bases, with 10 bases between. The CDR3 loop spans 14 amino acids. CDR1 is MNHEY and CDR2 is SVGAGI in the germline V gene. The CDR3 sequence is CASSNRRGNQPQHF. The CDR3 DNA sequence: TGTGCCAGCAGTAACCGACGGGGCAATCAGCCCCAGCATTTT.

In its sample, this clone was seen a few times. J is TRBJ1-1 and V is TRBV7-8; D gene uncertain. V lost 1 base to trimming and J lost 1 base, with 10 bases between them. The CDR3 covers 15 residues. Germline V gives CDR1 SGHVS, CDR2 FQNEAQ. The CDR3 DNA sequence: TGTGCCAGCAGCTTAGGACGGGCCCGGAACACTGAAGCTTTCTTT. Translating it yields CASSLGRARNTEAFF. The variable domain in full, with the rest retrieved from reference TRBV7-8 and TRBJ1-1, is GAGVSQSPRYKVAKRGQDVALRCDPISGHVSLFWYQQALGQGPEFLTYFQNEAQLDKSGLPSDRFFAERPEGSVSTLKIQRTQQEDSAVYLCASSLGRARNTEAFFGQGTRLTVV.

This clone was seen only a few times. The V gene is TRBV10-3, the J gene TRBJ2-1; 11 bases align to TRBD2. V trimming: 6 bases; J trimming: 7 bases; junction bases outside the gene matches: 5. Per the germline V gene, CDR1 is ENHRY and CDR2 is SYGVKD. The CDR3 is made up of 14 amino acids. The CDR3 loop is CAISLAGGINEQFF. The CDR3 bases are TGTGCCATCAGCCTAGCGGGAGGAATAAATGAGCAGTTCTTC.

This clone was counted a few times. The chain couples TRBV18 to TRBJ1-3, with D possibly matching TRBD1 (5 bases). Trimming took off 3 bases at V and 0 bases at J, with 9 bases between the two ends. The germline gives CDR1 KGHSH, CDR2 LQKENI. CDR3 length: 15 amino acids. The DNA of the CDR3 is TGTGCCAGCTCACCCGAAGGGGACTCTGGAAACACCATATATTTT. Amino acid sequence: CASSPEGDSGNTIYF.

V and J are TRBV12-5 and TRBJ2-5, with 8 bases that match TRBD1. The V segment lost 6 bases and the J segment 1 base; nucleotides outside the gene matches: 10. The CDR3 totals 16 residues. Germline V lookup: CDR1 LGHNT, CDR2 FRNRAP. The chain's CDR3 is CASGGGRQGLQETQYF. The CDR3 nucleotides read TGTGCTAGTGGAGGTGGGAGACAGGGGCTCCAAGAGACCCAGTACTTC.

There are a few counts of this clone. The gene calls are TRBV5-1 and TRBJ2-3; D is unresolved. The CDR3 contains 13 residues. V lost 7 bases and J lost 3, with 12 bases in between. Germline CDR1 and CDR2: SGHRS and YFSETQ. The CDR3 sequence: CASVRDFTDTQYF. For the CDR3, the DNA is TGCGCCAGCGTGAGAGACTTTACAGATACGCAGTATTTT.

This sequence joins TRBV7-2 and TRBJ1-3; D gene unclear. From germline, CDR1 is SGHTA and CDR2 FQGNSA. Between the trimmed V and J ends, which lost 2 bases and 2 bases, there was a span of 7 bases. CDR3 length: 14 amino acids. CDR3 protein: CASSLSAAGNTIYF. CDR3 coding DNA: TGTGCCAGCAGCTTATCGGCCGCTGGAAACACCATATATTTT.

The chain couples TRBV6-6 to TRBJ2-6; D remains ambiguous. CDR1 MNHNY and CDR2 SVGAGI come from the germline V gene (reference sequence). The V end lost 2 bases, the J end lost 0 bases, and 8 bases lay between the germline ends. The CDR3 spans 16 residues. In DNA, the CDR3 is TGTGCCAGCAGTTACAGGCCGAGCTCTGGGGCCAACGTCCTGACTTTC. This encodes CASSYRPSSGANVLTF.

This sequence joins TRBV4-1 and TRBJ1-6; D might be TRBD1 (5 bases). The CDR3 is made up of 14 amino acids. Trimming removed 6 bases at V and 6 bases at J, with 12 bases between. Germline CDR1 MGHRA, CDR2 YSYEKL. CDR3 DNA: TGCGCCAGCAGAACCCTTGGGGGTAATTCACCCCTCCACTTT. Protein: CASRTLGGNSPLHF.

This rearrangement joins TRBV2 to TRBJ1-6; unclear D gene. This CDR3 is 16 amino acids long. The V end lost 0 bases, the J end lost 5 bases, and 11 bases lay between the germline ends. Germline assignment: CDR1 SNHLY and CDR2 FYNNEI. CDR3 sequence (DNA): TGTGCCAGCAGTGAAGCGGGAGGCCTCAATAATTCACCCCTCCACTTT. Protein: CASSEAGGLNNSPLHF.

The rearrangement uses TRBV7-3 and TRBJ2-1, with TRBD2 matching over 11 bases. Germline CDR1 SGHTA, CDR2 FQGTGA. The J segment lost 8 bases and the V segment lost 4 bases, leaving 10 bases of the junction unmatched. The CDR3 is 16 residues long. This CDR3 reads CASSSGGTSGFHEQFF. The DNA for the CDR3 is TGTGCCAGCAGCTCGGGCGGGACTAGCGGTTTCCATGAGCAGTTCTTC.

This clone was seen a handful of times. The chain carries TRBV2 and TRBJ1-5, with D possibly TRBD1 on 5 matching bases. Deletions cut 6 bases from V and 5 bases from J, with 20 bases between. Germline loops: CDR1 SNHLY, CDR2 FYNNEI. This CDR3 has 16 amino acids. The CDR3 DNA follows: TGTGCCAGCAGCGGACTGCGGGGACTGTCACATCAGCCCCAGCATTTT. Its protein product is CASSGLRGLSHQPQHF. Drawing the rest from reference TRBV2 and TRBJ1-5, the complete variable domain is EPEVTQTPSHQVTQMGQEVILRCVPISNHLYFYWYRQILGQKVEFLVSFYNNEISEKSEIFDDQFSVERPDGSNFTLKIRSTKLEDSAMYFCASSGLRGLSHQPQHFGDGTRLSIL.